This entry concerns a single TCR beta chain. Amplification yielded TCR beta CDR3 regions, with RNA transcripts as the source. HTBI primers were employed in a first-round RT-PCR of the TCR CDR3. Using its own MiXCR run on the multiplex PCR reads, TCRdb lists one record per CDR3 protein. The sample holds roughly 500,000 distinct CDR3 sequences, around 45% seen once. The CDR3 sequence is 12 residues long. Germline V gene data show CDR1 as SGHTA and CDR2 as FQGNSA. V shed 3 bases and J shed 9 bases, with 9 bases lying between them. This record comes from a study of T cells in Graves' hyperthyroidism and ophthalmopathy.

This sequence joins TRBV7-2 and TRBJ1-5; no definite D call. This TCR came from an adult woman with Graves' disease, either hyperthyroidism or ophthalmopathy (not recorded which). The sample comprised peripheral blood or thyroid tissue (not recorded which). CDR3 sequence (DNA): TGTGCCAGCAGCTTCATAGTCGGGCCCCAGCATTTT. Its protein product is CASSFIVGPQHF.